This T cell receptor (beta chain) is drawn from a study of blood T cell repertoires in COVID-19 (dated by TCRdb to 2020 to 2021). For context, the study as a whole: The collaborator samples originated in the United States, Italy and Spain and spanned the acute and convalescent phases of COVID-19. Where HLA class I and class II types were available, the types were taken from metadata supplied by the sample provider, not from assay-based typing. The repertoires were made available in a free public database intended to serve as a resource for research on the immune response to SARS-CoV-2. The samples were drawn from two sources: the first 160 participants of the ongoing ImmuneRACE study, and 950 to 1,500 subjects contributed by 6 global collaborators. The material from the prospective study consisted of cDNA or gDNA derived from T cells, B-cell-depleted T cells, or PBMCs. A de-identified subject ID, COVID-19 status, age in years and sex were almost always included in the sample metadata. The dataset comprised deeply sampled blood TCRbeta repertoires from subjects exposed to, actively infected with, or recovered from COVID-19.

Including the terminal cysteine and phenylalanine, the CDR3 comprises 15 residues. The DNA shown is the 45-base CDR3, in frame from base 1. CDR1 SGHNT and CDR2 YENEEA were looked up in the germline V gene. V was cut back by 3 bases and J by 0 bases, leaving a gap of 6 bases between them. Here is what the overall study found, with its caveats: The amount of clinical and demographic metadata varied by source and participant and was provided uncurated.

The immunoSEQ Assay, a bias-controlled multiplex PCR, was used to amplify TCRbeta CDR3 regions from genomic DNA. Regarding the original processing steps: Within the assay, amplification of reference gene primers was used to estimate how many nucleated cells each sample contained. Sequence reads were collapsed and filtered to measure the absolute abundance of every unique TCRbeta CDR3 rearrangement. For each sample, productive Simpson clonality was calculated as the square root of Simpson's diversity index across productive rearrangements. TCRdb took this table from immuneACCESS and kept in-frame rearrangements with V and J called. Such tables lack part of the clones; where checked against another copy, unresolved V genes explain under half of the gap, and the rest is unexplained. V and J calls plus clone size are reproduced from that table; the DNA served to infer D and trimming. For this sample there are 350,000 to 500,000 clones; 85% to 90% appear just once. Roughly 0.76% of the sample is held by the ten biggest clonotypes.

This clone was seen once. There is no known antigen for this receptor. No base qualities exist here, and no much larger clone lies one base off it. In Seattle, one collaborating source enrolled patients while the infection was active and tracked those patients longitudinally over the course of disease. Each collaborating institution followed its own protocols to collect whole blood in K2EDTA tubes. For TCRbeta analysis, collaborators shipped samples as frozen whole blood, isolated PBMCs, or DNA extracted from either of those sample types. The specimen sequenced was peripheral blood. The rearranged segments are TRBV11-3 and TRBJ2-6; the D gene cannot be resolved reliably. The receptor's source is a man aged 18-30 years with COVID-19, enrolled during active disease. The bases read TGTGCCAGCAGCTTCCGGAGCTCTGGGGCCAACGTCCTGACTTTC. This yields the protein CASSFRSSGANVLTF.